The clone carrying this TCR beta chain was detected only a few times. The antigen remains unidentified. This sample is part of a study of blood T cells in healthy people across ages. Study outcomes and limitations: Older individuals had lower TCR beta diversity per million T cells (the decline was roughly linear).

The authors ran a second PCR of about 7 to 11 cycles using a sample-barcoded 5' primer and a J-beta primer mix. TCRdb redid the calling of the 5' RACE reads with MiXCR, one entry per CDR3 protein. The table includes approximately 780,000 distinct CDR3 sequences, roughly 25% detected once. In germline, CDR1 is GTSNPN, CDR2 SVGIG (reference sequence). V lost 0 bases to trimming and J lost 5 bases, with 4 bases between them. There are 11 residues in the CDR3. PBMCs, at least 6 million per sample, were isolated. Extraction yielded at least 5.5 micrograms of total RNA per sample. The same data also contributed to another study, on T cells of mothers and their children.

The rearrangement joins TRBV30 to TRBJ2-5; no clear D. The TCR was taken from a boy between 10 and 17 years old in good health. The specimen sequenced was blood. CDR3 amino acids: CAWSVTETQYF. CDR3 in DNA: TGTGCCTGGAGTGTAACGGAGACCCAGTACTTC.